The sample holds one count of the clone carrying this T cell receptor (beta chain). Other nucleotide sequences in the sample specify the same CDR3. Measured with immunoSEQ multiplex PCR; TCRdb has only the in-frame clones, and not every one. This sample has more than 2,000,000 clones; approximately 93% occur once, and the top ten carry under 0.45%. The data were obtained in a study of shared clonotypes between healthy human individuals. The V gene lost 4 bases and the J gene lost 3 bases, with 3 bases spanning the gap. Germline CDR1 and CDR2: MNHNS and SASEGT. This CDR3 comprises 11 residues. CD4+ cells were split into CD45RA+ naive and CD45RA-negative memory subsets.

The clonotype comes from a man between 18 and 29 years old in good health. Some clones in this sample may be carry-over from other donors' samples. V and J are TRBV6-1 and TRBJ2-5, with D uncertain. The sequencing sample was made of naive CD4+ T cells from PBMCs. The subset here: CD45RA+ positively selected. DNA for the CDR3: TGTGCCAGCAGTGTAAAAGAGACCCAGTACTTC. It is translated as CASSVKETQYF.